The clone carrying this TCR beta chain has just one count. These data are taken from a study of blood T cell repertoires in COVID-19. Across the study: Samples of COVID-19 (acute and convalescent) were obtained from the United States, Italy and Spain. In each case, the material was cDNA or gDNA derived from T cells, B-cell-depleted T cells, or PBMCs.

CDR1 and CDR2 (germline): SGHNT, YYREEE (reference sequence). V was pared by 2 bases and J by 4 bases, with 13 bases between. This CDR3 spans 15 amino acids. The authors' processing: Counts of nucleated cells, estimated from reference gene primer amplification, were obtained. TCRdb keeps only in-frame clones here, not all; method: immunoSEQ multiplex PCR. V, J and clone size reflect that table, while D and trimming were determined from the DNA. The sample comprises about 120,000 clones, around 91% of which are singletons, and approximately 27% rests with the top ten. This TCR was recovered from a man between 65 and 79 years old with active or convalescent COVID-19. This rearrangement joins TRBV5-4 to TRBJ2-1; D is possibly TRBD2 (5 bases). The material sequenced was peripheral blood. The CDR3 DNA is TGTGCCAGCAGCTTCTGGCTAGCAGATTACAATGAGCAGTTCTTC. Its translation is CASSFWLADYNEQFF.